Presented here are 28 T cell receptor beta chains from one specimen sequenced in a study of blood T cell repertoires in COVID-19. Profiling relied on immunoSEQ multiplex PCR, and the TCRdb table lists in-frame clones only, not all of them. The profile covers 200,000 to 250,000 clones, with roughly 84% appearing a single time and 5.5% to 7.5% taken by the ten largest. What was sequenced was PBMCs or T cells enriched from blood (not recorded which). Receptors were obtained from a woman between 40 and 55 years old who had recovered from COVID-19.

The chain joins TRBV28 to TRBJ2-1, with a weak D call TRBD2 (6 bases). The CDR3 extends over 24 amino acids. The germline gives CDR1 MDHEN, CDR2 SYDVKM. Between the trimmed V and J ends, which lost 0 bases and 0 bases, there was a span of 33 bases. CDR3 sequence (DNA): TGTGCCAGCAGTTTATGGGGCCGGGGCCCCAGCGGGCTCCTCTTTAGTAGCTCCTACAATGAGCAGTTCTTC. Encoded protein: CASSLWGRGPSGLLFSSSYNEQFF.

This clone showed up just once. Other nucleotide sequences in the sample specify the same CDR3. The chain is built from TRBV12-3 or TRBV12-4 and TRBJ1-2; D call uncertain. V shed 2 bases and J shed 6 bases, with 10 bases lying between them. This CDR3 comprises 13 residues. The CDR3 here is CASSLSGHNGYTF. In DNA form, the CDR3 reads TGTGCCAGCAGTTTAAGCGGCCACAATGGCTACACCTTC.

The CDR3: CASSSFGGAGLHNEQFF. The CDR3 nucleotides read TGTGCCAGCAGCTCCTTCGGGGGAGCGGGCCTTCACAATGAGCAGTTCTTC. The chain carries TRBV7-2 and TRBJ2-1; tentative D call: TRBD2 (6 bases). Germline loops: CDR1 SGHTA, CDR2 FQGNSA. The ends were cut back, 4 bases at V and 5 bases at J, with 21 bases in the middle. The CDR3 has 17 amino acids.

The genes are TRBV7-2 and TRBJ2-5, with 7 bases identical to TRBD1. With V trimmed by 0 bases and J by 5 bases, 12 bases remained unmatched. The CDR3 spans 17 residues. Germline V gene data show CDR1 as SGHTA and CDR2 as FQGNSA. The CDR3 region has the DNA TGTGCCAGCAGCTTAGCTAGGGCAGGGGGTTCCGGCGAGACCCAGTACTTC. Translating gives CASSLARAGGSGETQYF.

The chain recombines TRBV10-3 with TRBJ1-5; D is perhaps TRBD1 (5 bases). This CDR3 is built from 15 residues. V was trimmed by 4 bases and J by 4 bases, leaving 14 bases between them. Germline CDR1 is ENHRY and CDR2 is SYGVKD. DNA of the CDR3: TGTGCCATCAGTGCTGGACAAGAGGAAAATCAGCCCCAGCATTTT. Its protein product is CAISAGQEENQPQHF.

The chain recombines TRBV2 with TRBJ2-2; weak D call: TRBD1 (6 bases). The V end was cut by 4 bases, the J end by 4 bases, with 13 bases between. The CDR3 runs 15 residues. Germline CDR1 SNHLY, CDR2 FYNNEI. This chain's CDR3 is CASSGQGRATGELFF. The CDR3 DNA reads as TGTGCCAGCAGTGGTCAGGGGCGGGCCACCGGGGAGCTGTTTTTT.

The CDR3 reads CASSTRQVSGNTIYF. The DNA of the CDR3 is TGTGCCAGCAGCACGAGACAGGTCTCTGGAAACACCATATATTTT. The V call is TRBV5-4, the J call TRBJ1-3; possible D gene TRBD1, 6 bases. Per the germline V gene, CDR1 is SGHNT and CDR2 is YYREEE (reference sequence). The length of the CDR3 is 15 residues. V lost 4 bases to trimming and J lost 0 bases, with 11 bases between them.

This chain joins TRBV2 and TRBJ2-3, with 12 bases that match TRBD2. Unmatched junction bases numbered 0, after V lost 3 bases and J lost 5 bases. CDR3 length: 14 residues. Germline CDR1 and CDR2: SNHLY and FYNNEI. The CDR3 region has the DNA TGTGCCAGCAGTGAGACTAGCGGGAGAGATACGCAGTATTTT. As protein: CASSETSGRDTQYF.

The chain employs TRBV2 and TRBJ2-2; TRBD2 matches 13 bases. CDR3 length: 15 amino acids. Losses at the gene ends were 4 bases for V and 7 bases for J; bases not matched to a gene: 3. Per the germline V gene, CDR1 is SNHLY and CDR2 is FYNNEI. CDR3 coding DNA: TGTGCCAGCAGTGGCACTAGCGGGAGGGGCGGGGAGCTGTTTTTT. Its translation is CASSGTSGRGGELFF.

The CDR3 is CATSPGTSGRANNEQFF. CDR3 coding DNA: TGTGCCACCAGTCCCGGGACTAGCGGGAGGGCCAACAATGAGCAGTTCTTC. V usage is TRBV24-1 and J usage is TRBJ2-1; 16 bases fit TRBD2. Germline CDR1 is KGHDR and CDR2 is SFDVKD. This CDR3 is built from 17 residues. Trimming took 6 bases from V and 5 from J; bases not matched to a gene: 6.

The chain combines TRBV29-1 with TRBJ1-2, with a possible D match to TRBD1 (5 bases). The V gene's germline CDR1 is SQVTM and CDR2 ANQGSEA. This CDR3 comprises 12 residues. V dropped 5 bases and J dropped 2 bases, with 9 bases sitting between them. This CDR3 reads CSVSRQNYGYTF. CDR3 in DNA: TGCAGCGTTAGCCGACAGAACTATGGCTACACCTTC.

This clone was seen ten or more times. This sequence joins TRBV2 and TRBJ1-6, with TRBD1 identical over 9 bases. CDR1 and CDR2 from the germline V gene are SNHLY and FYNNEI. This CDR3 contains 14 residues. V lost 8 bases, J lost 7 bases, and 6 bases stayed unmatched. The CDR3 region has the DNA TGTGCCAGCGTAGGGACAGGGAAAAATTCACCCCTCCACTTT. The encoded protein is CASVGTGKNSPLHF.

The CDR3 here is CASSLPGGGGYNEQFF. The CDR3 DNA sequence: TGTGCCAGCAGTTTGCCCGGGGGAGGAGGATACAATGAGCAGTTCTTC. The chain links TRBV28 to TRBJ2-1; perhaps TRBD2 as D (6 bases). The CDR3 is made up of 16 amino acids. CDR1 is MDHEN, CDR2 SYDVKM, per germline. V lost 3 bases to trimming and J lost 4 bases, with 16 bases between them.

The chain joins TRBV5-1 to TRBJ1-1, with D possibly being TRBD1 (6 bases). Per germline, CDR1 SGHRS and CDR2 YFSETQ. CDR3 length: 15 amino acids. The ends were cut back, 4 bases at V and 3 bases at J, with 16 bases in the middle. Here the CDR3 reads CASSPRGGSDTEAFF. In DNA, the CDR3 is TGCGCCAGCAGCCCCCGAGGGGGATCGGACACTGAAGCTTTCTTT.

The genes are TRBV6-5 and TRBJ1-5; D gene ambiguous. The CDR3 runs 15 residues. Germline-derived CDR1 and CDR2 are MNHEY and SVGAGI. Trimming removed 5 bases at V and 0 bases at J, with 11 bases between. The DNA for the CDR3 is TGTGCCAGCAGTCCTACCTCCGATAGCAATCAGCCCCAGCATTTT. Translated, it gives CASSPTSDSNQPQHF.

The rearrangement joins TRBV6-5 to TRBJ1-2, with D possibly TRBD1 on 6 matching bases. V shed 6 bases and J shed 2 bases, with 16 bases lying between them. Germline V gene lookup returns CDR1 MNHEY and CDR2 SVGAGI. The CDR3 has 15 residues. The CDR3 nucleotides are TGTGCCAGCAGCGTGATTAGAACAGGGAACTATGGCTACACCTTC. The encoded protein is CASSVIRTGNYGYTF.

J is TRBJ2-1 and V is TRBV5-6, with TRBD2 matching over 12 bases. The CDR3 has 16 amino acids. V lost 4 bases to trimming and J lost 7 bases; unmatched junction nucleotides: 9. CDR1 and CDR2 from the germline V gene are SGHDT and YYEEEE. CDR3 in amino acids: CASSLGTSGLWNEQFF. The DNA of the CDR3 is TGTGCCAGCAGCCTTGGGACTAGCGGGTTATGGAATGAGCAGTTCTTC. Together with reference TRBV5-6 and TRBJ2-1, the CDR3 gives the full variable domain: DAGVTQSPTHLIKTRGQQVTLRCSPKSGHDTVSWYQQALGQGPQFIFQYYEEEERQRGNFPDRFSGHQFPNYSSELNVNALLLGDSALYLCASSLGTSGLWNEQFFGPGTRLTVL.

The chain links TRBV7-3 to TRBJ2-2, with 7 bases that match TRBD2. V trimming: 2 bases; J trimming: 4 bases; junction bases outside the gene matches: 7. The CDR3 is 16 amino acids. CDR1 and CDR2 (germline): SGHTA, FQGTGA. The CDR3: CASSLSAGAGTGELFF. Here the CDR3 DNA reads TGTGCCAGCAGCTTATCGGCGGGAGCCGGCACCGGGGAGCTGTTTTTT.

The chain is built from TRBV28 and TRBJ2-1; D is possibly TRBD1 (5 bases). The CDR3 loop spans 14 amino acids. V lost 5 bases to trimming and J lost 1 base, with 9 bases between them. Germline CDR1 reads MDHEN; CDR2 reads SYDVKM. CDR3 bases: TGTGCCAGCAGTCCCAGGGATTCCTACAATGAGCAGTTCTTC. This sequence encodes CASSPRDSYNEQFF.

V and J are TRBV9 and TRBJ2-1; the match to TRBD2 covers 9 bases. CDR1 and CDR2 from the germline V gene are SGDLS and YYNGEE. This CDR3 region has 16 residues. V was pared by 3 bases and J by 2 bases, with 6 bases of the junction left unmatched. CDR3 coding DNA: TGTGCCAGCAGCGCCGAAATAGCGGGGGCCTACAATGAGCAGTTCTTC. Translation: CASSAEIAGAYNEQFF.

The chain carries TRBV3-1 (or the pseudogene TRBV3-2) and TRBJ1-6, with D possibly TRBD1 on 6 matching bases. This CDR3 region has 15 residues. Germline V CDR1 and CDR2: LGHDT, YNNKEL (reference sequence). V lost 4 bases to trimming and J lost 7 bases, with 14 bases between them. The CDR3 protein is CASSPPGVINSPLHF. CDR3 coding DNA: TGTGCCAGCAGCCCACCAGGGGTAATAAATTCACCCCTCCACTTT.

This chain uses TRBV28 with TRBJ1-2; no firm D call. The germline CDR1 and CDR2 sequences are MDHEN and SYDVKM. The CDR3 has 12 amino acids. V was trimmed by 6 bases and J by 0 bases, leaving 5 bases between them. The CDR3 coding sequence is TGTGCCAGCAGCCCCTCTAACTATGGCTACACCTTC. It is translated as CASSPSNYGYTF.

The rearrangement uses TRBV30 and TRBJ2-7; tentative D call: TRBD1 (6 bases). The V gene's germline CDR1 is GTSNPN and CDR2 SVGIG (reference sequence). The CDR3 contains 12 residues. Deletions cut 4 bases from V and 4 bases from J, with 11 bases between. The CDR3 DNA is TGTGCCTGGAACAGGGTGGGGTACGAGCAGTACTTC. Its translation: CAWNRVGYEQYF.

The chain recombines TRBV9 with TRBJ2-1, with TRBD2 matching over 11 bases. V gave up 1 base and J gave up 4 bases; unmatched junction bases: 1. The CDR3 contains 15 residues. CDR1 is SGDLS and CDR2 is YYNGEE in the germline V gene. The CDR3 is CASSVTSGRYNEQFF. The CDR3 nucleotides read TGTGCCAGCAGCGTAACTAGCGGGAGATACAATGAGCAGTTCTTC.

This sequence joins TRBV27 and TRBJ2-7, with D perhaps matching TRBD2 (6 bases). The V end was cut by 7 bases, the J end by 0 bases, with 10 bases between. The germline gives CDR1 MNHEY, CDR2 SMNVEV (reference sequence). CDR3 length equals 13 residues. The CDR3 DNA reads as TGTGCCAGCAAACTAGCTCTCTCCTACGAGCAGTACTTC. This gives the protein CASKLALSYEQYF.

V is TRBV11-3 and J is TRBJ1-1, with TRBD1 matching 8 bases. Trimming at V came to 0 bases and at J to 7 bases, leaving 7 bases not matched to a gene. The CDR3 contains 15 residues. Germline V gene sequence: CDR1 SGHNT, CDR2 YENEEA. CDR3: CASSLDLRGTGEAFF. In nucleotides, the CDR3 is TGTGCCAGCAGCTTAGATCTCAGAGGGACAGGTGAAGCTTTCTTT.

CDR3 region: CASSLRGTGHEQYV. The CDR3 coding sequence is TGTGCCAGCAGCTTAAGGGGGACGGGTCACGAGCAGTACGTC. The chain employs TRBV7-9 and TRBJ2-7; D may be TRBD1 (6 bases). Trimming shortened V by 2 bases and J by 5 bases, and 13 bases separated the two germline ends. This CDR3 region has 14 residues. Germline V gene lookup returns CDR1 SEHNR and CDR2 FQNEAQ (reference sequence).

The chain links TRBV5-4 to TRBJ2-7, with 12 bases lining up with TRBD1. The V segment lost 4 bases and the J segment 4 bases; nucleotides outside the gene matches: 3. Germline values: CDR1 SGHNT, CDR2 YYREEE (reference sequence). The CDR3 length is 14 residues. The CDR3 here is CASSQGQGAYEQYF. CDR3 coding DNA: TGTGCCAGCAGCCAGGGACAGGGGGCGTACGAGCAGTACTTC.